This TCR beta chain was profiled in a study of blood T cell repertoires in COVID-19. Looking at the study overall: COVID-19 samples, acute and convalescent, were from the United States, Italy and Spain. T cells, B-cell-depleted T cells, or PBMCs supplied cDNA or gDNA.

The Seattle patients, enrolled during active infection, were followed longitudinally. Authors' processing steps: Researchers report that nucleated cell counts were estimated from reference gene primer amplification. Using immunoSEQ multiplex PCR, the repertoire was profiled, and TCRdb retains in-frame clones only, with some absent. V and J calls and clone size follow that table, whereas D and trimming were derived from the DNA. The sample has 69,000 or so clones, 70% to 85% seen once; the top ten hold 13%. The V segment lost 5 bases and the J segment 2 bases; nucleotides outside the gene matches: 8. Germline V gene sequence: CDR1 SGHAT, CDR2 FQNNGV. This CDR3 spans 16 amino acids.

J is TRBJ1-3 and V is TRBV11-2; 8 bases are shared with TRBD1. The specimen sequenced was peripheral blood. This clonotype originated in a man aged 50-59 years with COVID-19, enrolled during active disease. The CDR3 loop reads CASSARTGFTGNTIYF. DNA for the CDR3: TGTGCCAGCAGCGCCCGGACAGGGTTCACTGGAAACACCATATATTTT.